This TCR beta chain is from a study of shared clonotypes between healthy human individuals. Study outcomes and limitations: Some clonotypes were shared by all four sorted-subset donors, while others were not shared. The non-shared ones had lower generation probabilities than the shared ones. For sorted subsets, rarefaction showed incomplete sequencing despite large depth.

CD4+ cells underwent separation, giving CD45RA+ naive and CD45RA-negative memory subsets. There are many counts of this clone. What it binds is unknown. The V segment lost 5 bases and the J segment 5 bases; nucleotides outside the gene matches: 6. The CDR3 loop spans 13 amino acids. CDR1 is SGHVS and CDR2 is FNYEAQ in the germline V gene. Sequencing was performed with immunoSEQ multiplex PCR; in TCRdb, only in-frame clones are kept and a portion is missing. The repertoire consists of 800,000 to 1,200,000 clones, with approximately 80% occurring once and the leading ten covering about 0.52%. Sequenced material: memory CD4+ T cells from PBMCs. Subset: CD45RA-negative fraction. The origin of this receptor is a man between 18 and 35 years old in good health. Some clones in this sample may be carry-over from other donors' samples. The chain has TRBV7-6 and TRBJ2-7, with 7 bases that match TRBD2. CDR3: CASSLRAGDEQYF. CDR3 bases: TGTGCCAGCAGCCTAAGGGCGGGGGACGAGCAGTACTTC.